These T cell receptor beta chains were read from a single sample in a study of OX40 agonist ivuxolimab in advanced cancers. Sequenced by immunoSEQ multiplex PCR; TCRdb stores in-frame clones only, minus some. The sample lists about 70,000 clones, about 82% occurring once. Source: CD4+ or CD8+ T cells sorted from blood, taken in a trial of the OX40 agonist ivuxolimab. The receptor source for this set is an adult with an advanced solid tumor such as melanoma, head and neck, liver or kidney cancer. The CDR3 runs from the conserved cysteine through the conserved F or W. A D gene is named only where the DNA matches it firmly. Size is omitted from some rows. Given values are once, few, many or a class for expanded clones.

clone size | J gene | D gene | V gene | CDR3 DNA | CDR3 protein
- | TRBJ2-3 | - | TRBV30 | TGTGCCTGGAGTGGGCTACTTAACACAGATACGCAGTATTTT | CAWSGLLNTDTQYF
- | TRBJ2-3 | TRBD1 | TRBV7-2 | TGTGCCAGCAGCTTAGTGGGACAGAATACAGATACGCAGTATTTT | CASSLVGQNTDTQYF
few | TRBJ2-3 | - | TRBV20-1 | TGCAGTGCAGGTGGGGCGGCCGCGCAGTATTTT | CSAGGAAAQYF
- | TRBJ1-2 | - | TRBV4-1 | TGCGCCAGCAGCCAAGGGGAGGGGGCTAACTATGGCTACACCTTC | CASSQGEGANYGYTF
- | TRBJ2-7 | TRBD1 | TRBV5-8 | TGTGCCAGCAGCCCCCGGGACAGGGCCACAACCTACGAGCAGTACTTC | CASSPRDRATTYEQYF
- | TRBJ1-5 | TRBD1 | TRBV10-3 | TGTGCCATCAGTGAGTTTGGGACAGGGAGTCCGTATCAGCCCCAGCATTTT | CAISEFGTGSPYQPQHF
- | TRBJ2-2 | - | TRBV19 | TGTGCCAGTAACAGGGAATTGAACACCGGGGAGCTGTTTTTT | CASNRELNTGELFF
once | TRBJ2-1 | TRBD2 | TRBV6-5 | TGTGCCAGCCACCGGGACGGGGGGAGGGGTGAGCAGTTCTTC | CASHRDGGRGEQFF
- | TRBJ1-4 | TRBD1 | TRBV15 | TGTGCCACCAGCAGAGATACGACAGGGCGAAATGAAAAACTGTTTTTT | CATSRDTTGRNEKLFF
- | TRBJ2-7 | - | TRBV11-3 | TGTGCCAGCAGCGCCTCAGGGACCATTCCCCACGAGCAGTACTTC | CASSASGTIPHEQYF
- | TRBJ1-2 | TRBD1 | TRBV6-5 | TGTGCCAGCAGGCGGACAGGGGAGGGCTACACCTTC | CASRRTGEGYTF
few | TRBJ1-1 | - | TRBV6-1 | TGTGCCAGCAGCCAAGGGCAGTTGAACACTGAAGCTTTCTTT | CASSQGQLNTEAFF
- | TRBJ1-5 | TRBD1 | TRBV6-5 | TGTGCCAGCAGTCTGGACAGGGTACGGCAGCCCCAGCATTTT | CASSLDRVRQPQHF
once | TRBJ2-5 | TRBD1 | TRBV5-3 | TGTGCCAGGCAAATGACCCTGGCCAGGGGGTACCAAGAGACCCAGTACTTC | CARQMTLARGYQETQYF
- | TRBJ2-5 | - | TRBV9 | TGTGCCAGCAGCCCCATCCTAGGGGGGGGTCTGGAGACCCAGTACTTC | CASSPILGGGLETQYF
- | TRBJ1-1 | - | TRBV19 | TGTGCCATCCAGACGACAGGGAACACTGAAGCTTTCTTT | CAIQTTGNTEAFF
- | TRBJ2-7 | TRBD1 | TRBV9 | TGTGCCAGCAGCGTTCAGACAGGGACCTCCTACGAGCAGTACTTC | CASSVQTGTSYEQYF
- | TRBJ2-7 | - | TRBV12-2 | TGTGCAAGTCGGATCCAGGGGAACCCCTACGAGCAGTACTTC | CASRIQGNPYEQYF
- | TRBJ1-3 | TRBD1 | TRBV13 | TGTGCCAGCAGCCCCGGGACAGGGACTGGAAACACCATATATTTT | CASSPGTGTGNTIYF
- | TRBJ1-2 | - | TRBV6-5 | TGTGCCAGCAGTTACGACAGTACTACTAACTATGGCTACACCTTC | CASSYDSTTNYGYTF
- | TRBJ1-2 | - | TRBV6-5 | TGTGCCAGCAGTGAATTTTCTGGCTACACCTTC | CASSEFSGYTF
- | TRBJ2-7 | TRBD2 | TRBV28 | TGTGCCAGCAGTCTCCCTAGCGGGGGATCGAATGAGCAGTACTTC | CASSLPSGGSNEQYF
- | TRBJ2-7 | TRBD1 | TRBV6-5 | TGTGCCAGCACCAAGGACAGGAGCTCCTACGAGCAGTACTTC | CASTKDRSSYEQYF
once | TRBJ1-1 | - | TRBV5-4 | TGTGCCAGCAGCGCGGAGACGAACACTGAAGCTTTCTTT | CASSAETNTEAFF
- | TRBJ2-3 | - | TRBV7-8 | TGTGCCAGCATCGAGGGCACGGATACGCAGTATTTT | CASIEGTDTQYF
- | TRBJ2-7 | TRBD1 | TRBV5-4 | TGTGCCAGCAGCTCCCGGGACAGGGGCCACGAGCAGTACTTC | CASSSRDRGHEQYF
- | TRBJ1-2 | - | TRBV11-2 | TGTGCCAGCAGCTTAGCTTTTGAGGGTTCGAGCTACACCTTC | CASSLAFEGSSYTF
- | TRBJ2-2 | - | TRBV9 | TGTGCCAGCAGCGTCAGAACAGGCGGCGGGGAGCTGTTTTTT | CASSVRTGGGELFF
- | TRBJ2-5 | - | TRBV10-3 | TGTGCCATCAGTGGGGGGACATTCCAAGAGACCCAGTACTTC | CAISGGTFQETQYF
- | TRBJ2-4 | - | TRBV30 | TGTGCCTGGCGTACAGGATTTAACAAAAACATTCAGTACTTC | CAWRTGFNKNIQYF
- | TRBJ2-2 | - | TRBV15 | TGTGCCACCAGCAGAGATGCCGTGAACACCGGGGAGCTGTTTTTT | CATSRDAVNTGELFF
- | TRBJ2-5 | TRBD1 | TRBV6-1 | TGTGCCAGCAGTCCACTAGGACAGGCCCAAGAGACCCAGTACTTC | CASSPLGQAQETQYF
- | TRBJ2-1 | - | TRBV28 | TGTGCCAGCACTCCAGGGGGGGGGAGAAACTACAATGAGCAGTTCTTC | CASTPGGGRNYNEQFF
- | TRBJ1-5 | - | TRBV7-2 | TGTGCCAGCAGCTTGACGGGGGTCCAGCCCCAGCATTTT | CASSLTGVQPQHF
- | TRBJ2-5 | - | TRBV6-5 | TGTGCCAGCATCAGGGGAGAGACCCAGTACTTC | CASIRGETQYF
- | TRBJ2-1 | TRBD1 | TRBV19 | TGTGCCAGTAGTAAGGCAGGGGGCCCCAATGAGCAGTTCTTC | CASSKAGGPNEQFF
- | TRBJ1-4 | TRBD1 | TRBV6-5 | TGTGCCAGCAGTGACAGGGGGGTAAGGGAAAAACTGTTTTTT | CASSDRGVREKLFF
few | TRBJ1-2 | TRBD1 | TRBV7-2 | TGTGCCAGCAGCAAGCAGACAGGGGCCATAGCTTGGGCTGGCTACACCTTC | CASSKQTGAIAWAGYTF
- | TRBJ2-6 | - | TRBV7-6 | TGTGCCAGCAGCTTAACTCAGGGCACCGGGGCCAACGTCCTGACTTTC | CASSLTQGTGANVLTF
- | TRBJ2-4 | - | TRBV7-2 | TGTGCCAGCAGCTTAGTAATTCGGCAGGGACTAGCCAAAAACATTCAGTACTTC | CASSLVIRQGLAKNIQYF
- | TRBJ1-1 | - | TRBV6-5 | TGTGCCAGCACCCGGGGCTCGAACACTGAAGCTTTCTTT | CASTRGSNTEAFF
- | TRBJ2-1 | TRBD1 | TRBV18 | TGTGCCAGCTCACCAGGGACAGGGGGCGGCTACAATGAGCAGTTCTTC | CASSPGTGGGYNEQFF
- | TRBJ2-7 | - | TRBV28 | TGTGCCAGCAGTCCCCCTCAGGGGTCCTATACAGGCGAGCAGTACTTC | CASSPPQGSYTGEQYF
- | TRBJ2-1 | TRBD2 | TRBV10-3 | TGTGCCATCAGTGGACTAGCGGGCTCCTACAATGAGCAGTTCTTC | CAISGLAGSYNEQFF
- | TRBJ2-2 | - | TRBV19 | TGTGCCAGTAGTATCCTGGCGGGGCGCACCGGGGAGCTGTTTTTT | CASSILAGRTGELFF
- | TRBJ1-1 | TRBD1 | TRBV29-1 | TGCAGCGTGGCGGGACAGGGCGTCACTGAAGCTTTCTTT | CSVAGQGVTEAFF
- | TRBJ1-5 | - | TRBV30 | TGTGCCTGGAGTACGCAGGGGTTAAATCAGCCCCAGCATTTT | CAWSTQGLNQPQHF
once | TRBJ1-2 | TRBD1 | TRBV7-2 | TGTGCCAGCAGCTTAGCCGGGGGACAGGGATATGGCTACACCTTC | CASSLAGGQGYGYTF
few | TRBJ1-2 | - | TRBV7-9 | TGTGCCAGCAGCCCCTGGGACAAGGTAATGAAAGGCTACACCTTC | CASSPWDKVMKGYTF
- | TRBJ1-6 | TRBD1 | TRBV19 | TGTGCCAGTAGTAGGGGACAGGGGGAAACTTCACCCCTCCACTTT | CASSRGQGETSPLHF
- | TRBJ1-1 | TRBD1 | TRBV15 | TGTGCCACCAGCAGTTTCTCAGGGGGTCGTAAGAACACTGAAGCTTTCTTT | CATSSFSGGRKNTEAFF
medium-sized | TRBJ1-5 | - | TRBV19 | TGTGCCACCCGGACGGATCCTAGCAATCAGCCCCAGCATTTT | CATRTDPSNQPQHF